The TCR beta chain described here comes from a study of blood T cell repertoires in COVID-19. On the study more broadly: The analysed material was cDNA or gDNA that came from T cells, B-cell-depleted T cells, or PBMCs.

Produced via immunoSEQ multiplex PCR; TCRdb's table is partial and in-frame only. The sample lists hundreds of thousands of clones, roughly 80% occurring once. Trimming left V 6 bases short and J 6 bases short, with 12 bases between. The CDR3 loop spans 13 amino acids. Germline V gene lookup returns CDR1 MNHEY and CDR2 SVGAGI. This receptor was obtained from a man aged 35 to 55 who had been exposed to COVID-19. The rearrangement links TRBV6-5 to TRBJ2-1, with D perhaps TRBD2 (5 bases). The sample consisted of PBMCs or T cells enriched from blood (not recorded which). The CDR3: CASRRELLNEQFF. DNA of the CDR3: TGTGCCAGCAGGAGGGAATTACTCAATGAGCAGTTCTTC.